One sample yielded the 15 T cell receptor beta chains listed below, sequenced in a study of preoperative IRX-2 immunotherapy in early breast cancer. The assay was immunoSEQ multiplex PCR, and TCRdb's table has in-frame clones only and misses some. The sample has about 98,000 clones; around 86% are singletons. The sample's treatment: preoperative locoregional IRX-2 cytokine immunotherapy. The sample was tumor tissue, taken after IRX-2 immunotherapy. Every receptor here comes from a human donor with breast cancer.

The chain employs TRBV18 and TRBJ2-3, with D perhaps matching TRBD1 (5 bases). Deletions cut 1 base from V and 4 bases from J, with 15 bases between. CDR3 length: 16 residues. Looked up from germline, CDR1 is KGHSH and CDR2 is LQKENI. CDR3 sequence reads: CASSPLKGSGADTQYF. The CDR3 nucleotides read TGTGCCAGCTCACCACTCAAGGGGTCGGGTGCAGATACGCAGTATTTT.

The V call is TRBV28, the J call TRBJ1-1, with D possibly being TRBD1 (6 bases). V was clipped by 7 bases and J by 1 base, with 10 bases between them. Germline lookup yields CDR1 MDHEN and CDR2 SYDVKM. This CDR3 region has 13 residues. The CDR3 DNA is TGTGCCAGCATGAGAGGGGGGAACACTGAAGCTTTCTTT. It codes for CASMRGGNTEAFF.

The chain has TRBV28 and TRBJ2-1, with TRBD2 identical over 8 bases. Germline CDR1 and CDR2: MDHEN and SYDVKM. Unmatched junction bases numbered 8, after V lost 10 bases and J lost 3 bases. The CDR3 loop spans 14 amino acids. CDR3 region: CATATGGIYNEQFF. The CDR3 DNA sequence: TGTGCCACCGCGACGGGGGGGATCTACAATGAGCAGTTCTTC.

The chain joins TRBV28 to TRBJ1-2; 8 nucleotides align to TRBD1. The CDR3 is made up of 14 amino acids. V lost 7 bases and J lost 3; bases outside the gene matches: 7. Germline assignment: CDR1 MDHEN and CDR2 SYDVKM. CDR3 loop: CASTLGQGDYGYTF. CDR3 DNA: TGTGCCAGCACTCTAGGACAGGGAGACTATGGCTACACCTTC.

This clone was found once. V gene TRBV7-7 combines with J gene TRBJ1-1; perhaps TRBD1 as D (5 bases). In germline, CDR1 is SSHAT, CDR2 FNYEAQ (reference sequence). The ends were cut back, 5 bases at V and 1 base at J, with 11 bases in the middle. The CDR3 has 14 residues. The CDR3 bases are TGTGCCAGCAGCCCAAGGGACGGGAACACTGAAGCTTTCTTT. Encoded protein: CASSPRDGNTEAFF. Supplemented by reference TRBV7-7 and TRBJ1-1, the full variable domain reads GAGVSQSPRYKVTKRGQDVTLRCDPISSHATLYWYQQALGQGPEFLTYFNYEAQPDKSGLPSDRFSAERPEGSISTLTIQRTEQRDSAMYRCASSPRDGNTEAFFGQGTRLTVV.

The genes are TRBV19 and TRBJ2-1; 9 bases agree with TRBD2. Germline trimming cut 3 bases from V and 5 bases from J; bases unmatched to any gene: 14. This CDR3 is 18 amino acids long. CDR1 is LNHDA, CDR2 SQIVND, per germline (reference sequence). The CDR3 loop reads CASSISAGGLALDNEQFF. The CDR3, as DNA: TGTGCCAGTAGTATCTCTGCGGGGGGGCTGGCCCTAGACAATGAGCAGTTCTTC. Complete variable domain (other parts from reference TRBV19 and TRBJ2-1): DGGITQSPKYLFRKEGQNVTLSCEQNLNHDAMYWYRQDPGQGLRLIYYSQIVNDFQKGDIAEGYSVSREKKESFPLTVTSAQKNPTAFYLCASSISAGGLALDNEQFFGPGTRLTVL.

V and J are TRBV12-5 and TRBJ2-7; D perhaps matches TRBD1 (5 bases). Germline V gene data show CDR1 as LGHNT and CDR2 as FRNRAP. The CDR3 spans 14 residues. Trimming took off 1 base at V and 3 bases at J, with 10 bases between the two ends. The DNA of the CDR3 is TGTGCTAGTGGTTTGGCTCCAGGGAACTACGAGCAGTACTTC. Amino acids: CASGLAPGNYEQYF.

This rearrangement joins TRBV29-1 to TRBJ1-1; D gene ambiguous. The germline V gene has CDR1 SQVTM and CDR2 ANQGSEA. The V end was cut by 6 bases, the J end by 0 bases, with 11 bases between. The CDR3 extends over 13 amino acids. CDR3 sequence reads: CSVEKKMNTEAFF. CDR3 in DNA: TGCAGCGTCGAAAAGAAAATGAACACTGAAGCTTTCTTT.

The rearrangement links TRBV5-1 to TRBJ1-2; the D gene is possibly TRBD1 (5 bases). Trimming took 4 bases from V and 4 from J, leaving 23 bases between them. The CDR3 is made up of 17 amino acids. CDR1 is SGHRS, CDR2 YFSETQ, per germline. CDR3 in amino acids: CASSGDAGGFSFYGYTF. For the CDR3, the DNA is TGCGCCAGCAGCGGGGACGCAGGCGGATTTTCTTTCTATGGCTACACCTTC.

V and J are TRBV15 and TRBJ2-3, with 7 bases fitting TRBD1. This CDR3 has 15 amino acids. From germline, CDR1 is LNHNV and CDR2 YYDKDF (reference sequence). The V segment lost 6 bases and the J segment 2 bases; nucleotides outside the gene matches: 8. As DNA, the CDR3 is TGTGCCACCAGTCGACAGGGACCCTCCACAGATACGCAGTATTTT. Its translation: CATSRQGPSTDTQYF.

This clone has a handful of counts. This CDR3 is also generated by other DNA sequences in the sample. The V gene is TRBV5-1, the J gene TRBJ1-2; 11 nucleotides agree with TRBD1. V lost 5 bases, J lost 3 bases, and 3 bases stayed unmatched. The CDR3 is made up of 14 amino acids. Germline V CDR1 and CDR2: SGHRS, YFSETQ. CDR3 amino acids: CASSSGQGDYGYTF. CDR3 DNA sequence: TGCGCCAGCAGTTCGGGACAGGGGGACTATGGCTACACCTTC.

The CDR3 nucleotides read TGTGCCAGCTCACCGGAGGCAATGAACACTGAAGCTTTCTTT. Amino acid sequence: CASSPEAMNTEAFF. The gene calls are TRBV18 and TRBJ1-1; no clear D gene. The germline V and J ends were trimmed by 3 bases and 0 bases, with 8 bases remaining between them. The CDR3 consists of 14 residues. From germline, CDR1 is KGHSH and CDR2 LQKENI.

The CDR3 here is CASSNTGGGEQYF. The CDR3 region has the DNA TGTGCCAGCAGCAACACAGGGGGTGGCGAGCAGTACTTC. The rearrangement joins TRBV7-4 to TRBJ2-7; 8 positions agree with TRBD1. Germline CDR1 and CDR2: SGHVT and SQSDAQ. The ends lost 5 bases at V and 6 bases at J; junction bases unmatched: 6. The CDR3 totals 13 residues. Filled out from reference TRBV7-4 and TRBJ2-7, the complete variable domain reads GAGVSQSPRYKVAKRGRDVALRCDSISGHVTLYWYRQTLGQGSEVLTYSQSDAQRDKSGRPSGRFSAERPERSVSTLKIQRTEQGDSAVYLCASSNTGGGEQYFGPGTRLTVT.

The chain uses TRBV19 and TRBJ1-1, with 10 bases identical to TRBD1. This CDR3 region has 16 residues. Germline CDR1 LNHDA, CDR2 SQIVND (reference sequence). J lost 4 bases, V lost 7 bases, and 12 bases had no gene match. CDR3 nucleotide sequence: TGTGCCAGTACCCTCACGACAGGGGGCTTGGTCACTGAAGCTTTCTTT. Its translation: CASTLTTGGLVTEAFF. The whole variable domain, remainder taken from reference TRBV19 and TRBJ1-1, is DGGITQSPKYLFRKEGQNVTLSCEQNLNHDAMYWYRQDPGQGLRLIYYSQIVNDFQKGDIAEGYSVSREKKESFPLTVTSAQKNPTAFYLCASTLTTGGLVTEAFFGQGTRLTVV.

The J gene is TRBJ1-1, the V gene TRBV25-1, with D hard to call. The V end was cut by 1 base, the J end by 3 bases, with 12 bases between. Germline V gives CDR1 MGHDK, CDR2 SYGVNS. This CDR3 spans 15 amino acids. In nucleotides, the CDR3 is TGTGCCAGCAGTGAATTAAGGACGAGAGACACTGAAGCTTTCTTT. Its protein is CASSELRTRDTEAFF.